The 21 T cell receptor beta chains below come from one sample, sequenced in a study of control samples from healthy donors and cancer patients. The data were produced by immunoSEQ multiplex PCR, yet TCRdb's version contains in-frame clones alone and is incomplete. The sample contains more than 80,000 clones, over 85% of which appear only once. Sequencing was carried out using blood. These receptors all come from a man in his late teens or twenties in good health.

The CDR3 loop reads CASSQLRGAGQPQHF. In DNA form, the CDR3 reads TGTGCCAGCAGCCAATTGAGGGGGGCCGGGCAGCCCCAGCATTTT. The rearrangement uses TRBV7-8 and TRBJ1-5; D is perhaps TRBD1 (6 bases). CDR1 and CDR2 from the germline V gene are SGHVS and FQNEAQ. The CDR3 runs to 15 residues. Trimming stripped 5 bases from V and 7 bases from J, with 18 bases between. The whole variable domain, remainder taken from reference TRBV7-8 and TRBJ1-5, is GAGVSQSPRYKVAKRGQDVALRCDPISGHVSLFWYQQALGQGPEFLTYFQNEAQLDKSGLPSDRFFAERPEGSVSTLKIQRTQQEDSAVYLCASSQLRGAGQPQHFGDGTRLSIL.

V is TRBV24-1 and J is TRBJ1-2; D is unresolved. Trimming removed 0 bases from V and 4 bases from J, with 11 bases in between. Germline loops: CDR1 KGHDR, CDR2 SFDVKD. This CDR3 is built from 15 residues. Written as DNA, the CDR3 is TGTGCCACCAGTGATTTGAACCCCTGCGGCTATGGCTACACCTTC. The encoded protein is CATSDLNPCGYGYTF.

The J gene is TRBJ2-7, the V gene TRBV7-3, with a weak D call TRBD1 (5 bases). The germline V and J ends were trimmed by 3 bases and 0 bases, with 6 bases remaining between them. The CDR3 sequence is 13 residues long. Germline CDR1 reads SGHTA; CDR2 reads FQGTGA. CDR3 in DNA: TGTGCCAGCAGCTTTGACAGCTCCTACGAGCAGTACTTC. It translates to CASSFDSSYEQYF.

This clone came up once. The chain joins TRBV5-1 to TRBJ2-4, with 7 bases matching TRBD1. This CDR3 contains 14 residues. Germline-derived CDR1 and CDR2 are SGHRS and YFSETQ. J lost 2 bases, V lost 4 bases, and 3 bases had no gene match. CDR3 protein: CASSDRVTKNIQYF. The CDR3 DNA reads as TGCGCCAGCAGCGACAGGGTGACCAAAAACATTCAGTACTTC.

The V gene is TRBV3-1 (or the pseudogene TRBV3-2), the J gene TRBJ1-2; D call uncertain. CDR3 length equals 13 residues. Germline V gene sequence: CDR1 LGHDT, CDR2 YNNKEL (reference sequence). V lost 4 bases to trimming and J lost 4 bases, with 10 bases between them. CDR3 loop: CASSRSEAYGYTF. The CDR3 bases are TGTGCCAGCAGCCGCTCAGAAGCCTATGGCTACACCTTC.

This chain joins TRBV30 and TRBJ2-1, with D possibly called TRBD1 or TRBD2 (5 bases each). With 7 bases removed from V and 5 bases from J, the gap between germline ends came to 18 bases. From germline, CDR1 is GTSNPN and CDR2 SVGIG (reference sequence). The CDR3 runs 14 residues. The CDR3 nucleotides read TGTGCCTCCACCCTCGGGGCTGGGCACAATGAGCAGTTCTTC. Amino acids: CASTLGAGHNEQFF.

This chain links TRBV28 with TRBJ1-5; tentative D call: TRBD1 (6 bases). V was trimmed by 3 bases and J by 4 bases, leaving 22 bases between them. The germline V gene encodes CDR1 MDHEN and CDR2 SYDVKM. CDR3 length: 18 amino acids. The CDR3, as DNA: TGTGCCAGCAGTTTGGATTTGCGGGGTAGGCAGGGGAATCAGCCCCAGCATTTT. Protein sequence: CASSLDLRGRQGNQPQHF.

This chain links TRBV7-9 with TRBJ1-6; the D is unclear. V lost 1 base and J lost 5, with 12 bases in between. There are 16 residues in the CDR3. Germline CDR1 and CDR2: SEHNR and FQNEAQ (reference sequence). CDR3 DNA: TGTGCCAGCAGCTTAGTAGCTGGGCTGAATAATTCACCCCTCCACTTT. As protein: CASSLVAGLNNSPLHF. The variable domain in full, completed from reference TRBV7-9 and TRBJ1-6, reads DTGVSQNPRHKITKRGQNVTFRCDPISEHNRLYWYRQTLGQGPEFLTYFQNEAQLEKSRLLSDRFSAERPKGSFSTLEIQRTEQGDSAMYLCASSLVAGLNNSPLHFGNGTRLTVT.

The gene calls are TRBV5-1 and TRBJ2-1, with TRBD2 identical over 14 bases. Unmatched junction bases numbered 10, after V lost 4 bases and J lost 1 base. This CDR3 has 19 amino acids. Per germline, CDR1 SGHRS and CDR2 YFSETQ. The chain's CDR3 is CASSPGLAGEGGSYNEQFF. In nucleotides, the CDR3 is TGCGCCAGCAGCCCGGGACTAGCGGGAGAAGGTGGATCCTACAATGAGCAGTTCTTC.

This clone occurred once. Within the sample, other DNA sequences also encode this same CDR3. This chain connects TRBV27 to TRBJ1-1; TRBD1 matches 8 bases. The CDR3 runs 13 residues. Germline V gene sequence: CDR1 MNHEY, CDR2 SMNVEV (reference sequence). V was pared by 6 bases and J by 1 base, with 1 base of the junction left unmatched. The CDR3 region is CASSGQGNTEAFF. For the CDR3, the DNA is TGTGCCAGCAGCGGACAGGGGAACACTGAAGCTTTCTTT.

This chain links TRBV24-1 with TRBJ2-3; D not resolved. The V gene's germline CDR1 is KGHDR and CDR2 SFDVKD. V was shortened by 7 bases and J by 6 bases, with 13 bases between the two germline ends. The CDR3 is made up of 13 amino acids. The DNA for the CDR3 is TGTGCCACCAGAAGTTCAGATAAGGATACGCAGTATTTT. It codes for CATRSSDKDTQYF.

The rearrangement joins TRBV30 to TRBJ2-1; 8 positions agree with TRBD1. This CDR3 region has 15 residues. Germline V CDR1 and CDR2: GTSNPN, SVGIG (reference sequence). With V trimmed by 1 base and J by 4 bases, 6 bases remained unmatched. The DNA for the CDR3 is TGTGCCTGGAGTGACCTGGGACAGGATTACAATGAGCAGTTCTTC. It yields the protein CAWSDLGQDYNEQFF. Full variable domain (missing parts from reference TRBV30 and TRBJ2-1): SQTIHQWPATLVQPVGSPLSLECTVEGTSNPNLYWYRQAAGRGLQLLFYSVGIGQISSEVPQNLSASRPQDRQFILSSKKLLLSDSGFYLCAWSDLGQDYNEQFFGPGTRLTVL.

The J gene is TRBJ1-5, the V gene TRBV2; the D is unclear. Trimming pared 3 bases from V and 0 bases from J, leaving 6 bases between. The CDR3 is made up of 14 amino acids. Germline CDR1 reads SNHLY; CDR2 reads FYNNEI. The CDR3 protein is CASSDPISNQPQHF. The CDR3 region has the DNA TGTGCCAGCAGTGACCCGATTAGCAATCAGCCCCAGCATTTT.

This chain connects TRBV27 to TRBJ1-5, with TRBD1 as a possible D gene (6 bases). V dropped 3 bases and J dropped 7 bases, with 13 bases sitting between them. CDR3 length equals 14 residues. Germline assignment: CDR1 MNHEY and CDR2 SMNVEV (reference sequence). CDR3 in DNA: TGTGCCAGCAGTTTCAGGGTCGGGGGCCAGCCCCAGCATTTT. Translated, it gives CASSFRVGGQPQHF.

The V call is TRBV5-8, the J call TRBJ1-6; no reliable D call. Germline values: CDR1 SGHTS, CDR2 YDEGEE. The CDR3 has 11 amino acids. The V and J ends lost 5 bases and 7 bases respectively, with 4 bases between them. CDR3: CASRRNSPLHF. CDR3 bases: TGTGCCAGCAGACGGAATTCACCCCTCCACTTT.

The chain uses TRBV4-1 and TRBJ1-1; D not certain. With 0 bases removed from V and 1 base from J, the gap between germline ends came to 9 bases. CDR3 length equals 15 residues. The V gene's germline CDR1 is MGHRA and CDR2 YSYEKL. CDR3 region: CASSQDRSRNTEAFF. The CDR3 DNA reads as TGCGCCAGCAGCCAAGACAGGAGTAGGAACACTGAAGCTTTCTTT.

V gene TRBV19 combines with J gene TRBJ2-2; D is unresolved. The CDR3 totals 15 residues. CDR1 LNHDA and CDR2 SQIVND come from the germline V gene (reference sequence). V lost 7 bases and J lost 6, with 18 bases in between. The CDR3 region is CASTPSAGSSGELFF. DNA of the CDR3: TGTGCCAGTACCCCCTCGGCCGGGTCCTCCGGGGAGCTGTTTTTT.

The CDR3 here is CASSLVHVGEQYF. CDR3 coding DNA: TGTGCCAGCAGCTTAGTACACGTCGGCGAGCAGTACTTC. The V call is TRBV11-1, the J call TRBJ2-7; no firm D call. Germline lookup yields CDR1 SGHAT and CDR2 FQDESV (reference sequence). The CDR3 length is 13 residues. V was trimmed by 1 base and J by 6 bases, leaving 10 bases between them. The full variable domain, its missing parts supplied by reference TRBV11-1 and TRBJ2-7, is EAEVAQSPRYKITEKSQAVAFWCDPISGHATLYWYRQILGQGPELLVQFQDESVVDDSQLPKDRFSAERLKGVDSTLKIQPAELGDSAMYLCASSLVHVGEQYFGPGTRLTVT.

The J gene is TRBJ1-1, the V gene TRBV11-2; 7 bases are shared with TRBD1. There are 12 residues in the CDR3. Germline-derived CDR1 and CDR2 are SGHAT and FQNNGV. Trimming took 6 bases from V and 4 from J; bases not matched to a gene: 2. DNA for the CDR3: TGTGCCAGCAGACAGGGGCTCACTGAAGCTTTCTTT. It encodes CASRQGLTEAFF. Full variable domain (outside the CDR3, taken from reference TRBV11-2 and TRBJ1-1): EAGVAQSPRYKIIEKRQSVAFWCNPISGHATLYWYQQILGQGPKLLIQFQNNGVVDDSQLPKDRFSAERLKGVDSTLKIQPAKLEDSAVYLCASRQGLTEAFFGQGTRLTVV.

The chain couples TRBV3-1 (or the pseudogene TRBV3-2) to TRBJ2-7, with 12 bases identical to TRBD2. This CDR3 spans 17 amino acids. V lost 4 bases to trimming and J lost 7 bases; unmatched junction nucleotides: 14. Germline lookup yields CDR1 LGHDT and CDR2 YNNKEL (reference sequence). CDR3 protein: CASSPRTSGMKGDEQYF. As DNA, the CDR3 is TGTGCCAGCAGCCCAAGGACTAGCGGGATGAAGGGGGATGAGCAGTACTTC.

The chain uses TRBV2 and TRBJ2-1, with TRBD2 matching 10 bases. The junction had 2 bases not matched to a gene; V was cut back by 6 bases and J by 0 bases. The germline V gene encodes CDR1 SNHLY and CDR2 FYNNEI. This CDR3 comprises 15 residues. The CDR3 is CASRLAGSSYNEQFF. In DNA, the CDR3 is TGTGCCAGCAGACTAGCGGGAAGCTCCTACAATGAGCAGTTCTTC.